Listed below are T cell receptor beta chains from one sample, sequenced in a study of blood T cell repertoires in COVID-19. Measured with immunoSEQ multiplex PCR; TCRdb has only the in-frame clones, and not every one. Seen here are approximately 45,000 clones, about 90% observed once, and the top ten hold roughly 1.4%. The sequenced sample consisted of peripheral blood. The receptors here all came from a woman aged 40 to 50 with acute or convalescent COVID-19. CDR3s include the opening cysteine and the closing phenylalanine or tryptophan. D genes are given only for firm matches. Part of the rows lack a size; the others show once, few, many or a class for expanded clones.

V gene,D gene,clone size,J gene,CDR3 protein,CDR3 DNA
TRBV5-1,.,.,TRBJ1-6,CASSLGPWTVNSPLHF,TGCGCCAGCAGCTTGGGGCCCTGGACAGTAAATTCACCCCTCCACTTT
TRBV18,.,.,TRBJ1-2,CASSPSIYGYTF,TGTGCCAGCTCACCATCCATCTATGGCTACACCTTC
TRBV18,.,.,TRBJ1-1,CASSPSGGQKAFF,TGTGCCAGCTCACCCTCGGGGGGTCAGAAAGCTTTCTTT
TRBV5-4,.,.,TRBJ2-1,CASSLELNYNEQFF,TGTGCCAGCAGCTTGGAACTCAACTACAATGAGCAGTTCTTC
TRBV6-5,.,.,TRBJ1-1,CATLPVLGRNTEAFF,TGTGCCACCCTGCCCGTCTTGGGGAGGAACACTGAAGCTTTCTTT
TRBV28,TRBD1,.,TRBJ1-1,CASSTGTVEAFF,TGTGCCAGCAGCACCGGGACAGTTGAAGCTTTCTTT
TRBV30,.,.,TRBJ2-1,CAWSPFLHRDLYNEQFF,TGTGCCTGGAGTCCGTTCTTGCACAGGGATCTTTACAATGAGCAGTTCTTC
TRBV9,.,.,TRBJ1-2,CASSVAGTDYGYTF,TGTGCCAGCAGCGTCGCGGGGACTGATTATGGCTACACCTTC
TRBV27,.,.,TRBJ2-2,CATNRVANTGELFF,TGTGCCACTAACAGGGTCGCGAACACCGGGGAGCTGTTTTTT
TRBV4-1,TRBD1,.,TRBJ1-1,CASSQDLPTGGFWNTEAFF,TGCGCCAGCAGCCAAGATCTTCCGACAGGGGGCTTTTGGAACACTGAAGCTTTCTTT
TRBV30,.,.,TRBJ1-5,CAWSSGVKPQHF,TGTGCCTGGAGTTCAGGGGTGAAGCCCCAGCATTTT
TRBV29-1,.,.,TRBJ2-1,CSVFTNYNEQFF,TGCAGCGTTTTCACTAACTACAATGAGCAGTTCTTC
TRBV7-2,.,.,TRBJ2-5,CASSRPGLQETQYF,TGTGCCAGCAGTCGTCCGGGACTGCAAGAGACCCAGTACTTC
TRBV24-1,TRBD1,.,TRBJ2-7,CATSYRGTFHEQYF,TGTGCCACCAGTTACAGGGGGACTTTTCACGAGCAGTACTTC
TRBV5-1,TRBD2,.,TRBJ2-1,CASSPTSGHYNEQFF,TGCGCCAGCAGCCCGACTAGCGGGCATTACAATGAGCAGTTCTTC
TRBV28,.,.,TRBJ1-1,CASRARRSVTEAFF,TGTGCCAGCAGAGCTCGTCGGTCGGTCACTGAAGCTTTCTTT
TRBV5-1,TRBD1,.,TRBJ1-6,CASSSGTGNSPLHF,TGCGCCAGCAGCTCCGGGACAGGTAATTCACCCCTCCACTTT
TRBV19,.,.,TRBJ1-1,CASSIPRRERNTEAFF,TGTGCCAGTAGTATACCCCGGAGGGAGCGGAACACTGAAGCTTTCTTT
TRBV14,.,.,TRBJ2-5,CASSPQRGGTQYF,TGTGCCAGCAGCCCCCAAAGAGGAGGGACCCAGTACTTC
TRBV28,.,.,TRBJ1-4,CASTSVEKLFF,TGTGCCAGCACTTCCGTTGAAAAACTGTTTTTT
TRBV5-1,.,few,TRBJ2-5,CASSSGEGVSLYQETQYF,TGCGCCAGCAGCTCAGGGGAAGGGGTCAGCTTGTACCAAGAGACCCAGTACTTC
TRBV12-3/TRBV12-4,.,.,TRBJ2-7,CASSPGNYEQYF,TGTGCCAGCAGCCCGGGAAACTACGAGCAGTACTTC
TRBV28,TRBD1,.,TRBJ1-5,CASSLDRLVQPQHF,TGTGCCAGCAGTCTGGACAGGCTGGTTCAGCCCCAGCATTTT
TRBV5-1,.,.,TRBJ1-2,CASSLTPDIDVSFYGYTF,TGCGCCAGCAGCTTGACCCCCGACATTGACGTGTCGTTCTATGGCTACACCTTC